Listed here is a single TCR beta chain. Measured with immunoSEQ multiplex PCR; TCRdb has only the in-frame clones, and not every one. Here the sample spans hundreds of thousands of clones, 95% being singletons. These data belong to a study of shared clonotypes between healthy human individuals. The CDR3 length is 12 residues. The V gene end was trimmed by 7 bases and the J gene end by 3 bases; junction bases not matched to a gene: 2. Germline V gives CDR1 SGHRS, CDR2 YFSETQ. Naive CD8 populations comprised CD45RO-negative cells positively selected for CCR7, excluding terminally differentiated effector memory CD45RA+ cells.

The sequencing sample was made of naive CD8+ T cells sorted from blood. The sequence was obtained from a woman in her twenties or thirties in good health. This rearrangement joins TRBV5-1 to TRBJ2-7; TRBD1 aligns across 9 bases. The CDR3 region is CASWDRVYEQYF. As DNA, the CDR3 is TGCGCCAGCTGGGACAGGGTCTACGAGCAGTACTTC.